The 11 T cell receptor beta chains in this list originate from one sample, sequenced in a study of T cells after yellow fever vaccination. TCRdb re-called the 5' RACE reads through MiXCR, storing one row per CDR3 protein. The top ten clones hold 13% to 15% of a sample with some 560,000 distinct CDR3 sequences, 15% to 20% of them seen once. The material sequenced was PBMCs, taken 15 days after the yellow fever booster vaccination. Receptors were obtained from a man aged 30 to 45 who received the YFV17D yellow fever vaccine.

This clonotype has only a few counts. The chain has TRBV4-2 and TRBJ2-3; D perhaps matches TRBD2 (5 bases). This CDR3 is built from 15 residues. Germline CDR1 and CDR2: LGHNA and YNFKEQ. The V end was cut by 0 bases, the J end by 4 bases, with 11 bases between. Here the CDR3 DNA reads TGTGCCAGCAGCCAAGAACCGGGAAGGGCAGATACGCAGTATTTT. The encoded protein is CASSQEPGRADTQYF.

This clonotype was seen ten or more times. The chain employs TRBV3-1 and TRBJ2-3, with no clear D. Germline V gene lookup returns CDR1 LGHDT and CDR2 YNNKEL (reference sequence). The germline V and J ends were trimmed by 1 base and 4 bases, with 0 bases remaining between them. The length of the CDR3 is 11 residues. DNA of the CDR3: TGTGCCAGCAGCCAAGCAGATACGCAGTATTTT. Translation gives CASSQADTQYF.

Note on this clonotype: This may arise from a read error, as a much more abundant clone is one base away. This chain connects TRBV20-1 to TRBJ2-7, with D maybe TRBD2 (6 bases). Germline V CDR1 and CDR2: DFQATT, SNEGSKA (reference sequence). This CDR3 region has 13 residues. V was pared by 6 bases and J by 6 bases, with 18 bases between. The CDR3 region is CSAPLVGGGEQYF. For the CDR3, the DNA is TGCAGTGCCCCACTAGTGGGAGGAGGCGAGCAGTACTTC.

This clonotype was counted only a few times. The rearrangement joins TRBV6-2 or TRBV6-3 to TRBJ2-5; D possibly corresponds to TRBD1 (6 bases). The V end lost 2 bases, the J end lost 1 base, and 11 bases lay between the germline ends. The length of the CDR3 is 15 residues. Germline values: CDR1 MNHEY, CDR2 SVGEGT. The DNA for the CDR3 is TGTGCCAGCAGTTACCTGTGGGGGCTCCAAGAGACCCAGTACTTC. Translating it yields CASSYLWGLQETQYF.

This rearrangement joins TRBV7-6 to TRBJ2-7; 11 bases align to TRBD2. CDR3 length: 15 residues. CDR1 and CDR2 from the germline V gene are SGHVS and FNYEAQ. V shed 4 bases, J shed 4 bases, and the junction held 6 bases outside the gene matches. For the CDR3, the DNA is TGTGCCAGCAGCTCCTCTAGCGGGAGGCGGTACGAGCAGTACTTC. Translating gives CASSSSSGRRYEQYF. Using reference TRBV7-6 and TRBJ2-7 for the parts outside the CDR3, the full variable domain is GAGVSQSPRYKVTKRGQDVALRCDPISGHVSLYWYRQALGQGPEFLTYFNYEAQQDKSGLPNDRFSAERPEGSISTLTIQRTEQRDSAMYRCASSSSSGRRYEQYFGPGTRLTVT.

The rearrangement links TRBV15 to TRBJ2-1, with no clear D. From germline, CDR1 is LNHNV and CDR2 YYDKDF (reference sequence). Trimming took off 4 bases at V and 3 bases at J, with 13 bases between the two ends. The length of the CDR3 is 15 residues. The CDR3 nucleotides read TGTGCCACCAGCACTGACACTGGAAACTACAATGAGCAGTTCTTC. Protein sequence: CATSTDTGNYNEQFF.

V gene TRBV6-2 or TRBV6-3 combines with J gene TRBJ1-1; D is ambiguous. The ends were cut back, 4 bases at V and 2 bases at J, with 8 bases in the middle. The CDR3 has 13 residues. Germline CDR1 reads MNHEY; CDR2 reads SVGEGT. The chain's CDR3 is CASSWELNTEAFF. The DNA of the CDR3 is TGTGCCAGCAGTTGGGAGTTAAACACTGAAGCTTTCTTT.

V gene TRBV5-1 combines with J gene TRBJ2-3, with D maybe TRBD1 (6 bases). CDR3 length equals 14 residues. The V gene's germline CDR1 is SGHRS and CDR2 YFSETQ. Deletions cut 3 bases from V and 6 bases from J, with 14 bases between. CDR3 amino acids: CASSWSDGGDTQYF. The CDR3 DNA is TGCGCCAGCAGCTGGAGCGATGGGGGCGATACGCAGTATTTT.

This clonotype has just a few counts. The rearrangement uses TRBV11-2 and TRBJ2-3; 9 bases align to TRBD2. Germline CDR1 reads SGHAT; CDR2 reads FQNNGV. The CDR3 totals 16 residues. Losses at the gene ends were 4 bases for V and 3 bases for J; bases not matched to a gene: 8. The CDR3 here is CASSSLAGLRTDTQYF. The CDR3 DNA is TGTGCCAGCAGCTCACTAGCGGGTTTAAGAACAGATACGCAGTATTTT.

This clonotype was detected a few times. The rearrangement links TRBV24-1 to TRBJ2-3; 12 nucleotides match TRBD2. The CDR3 has 15 amino acids. The V and J ends lost 4 bases and 6 bases, in that order; junction bases with no gene match: 4. Germline V gives CDR1 KGHDR, CDR2 SFDVKD. The CDR3 is CATSDPGTSGDTQYF. The CDR3 DNA follows: TGTGCCACCAGTGACCCCGGGACTAGCGGGGATACGCAGTATTTT.

This chain uses TRBV7-2 with TRBJ2-1, with TRBD2 as a possible D gene (5 bases). The CDR3 is 14 residues long. From germline, CDR1 is SGHTA and CDR2 FQGNSA. V lost 3 bases and J lost 5, with 11 bases in between. The CDR3 DNA reads as TGTGCCAGCAGCTTTGTACTAGAGAACAATGAGCAGTTCTTC. Translated: CASSFVLENNEQFF.